This TCR beta chain was identified during a study of beta chain features in type 1 diabetes. The sequenced template was cDNA made from the entire isolated RNA. Here immunoSEQ multiplex PCR was the method, and the copy in TCRdb shows in-frame clones only, minus some. The sample records almost 350,000 clones, about 19% being singletons. The CDR3 runs to 14 residues. V lost 6 bases and J lost 5, with 14 bases in between. CDR1 is SGHRS and CDR2 is YFSETQ in the germline V gene. This clone was counted between two and nine times. Its antigen remains unknown. Blood was drawn once from each donor into heparinised tubes. The draws averaged about 120 mL. Sorted CD4+ subsets: naive, central memory, regulatory, stem cell-like memory (CD45RO/CCR7/CD25/CD127/CD95/CD27 panel). Broader study findings: Patients with Type 1 diabetes showed moderately but significantly shorter TCRB CDR3s in all four CD4+ subsets. It was among patients, rather than healthy donors, that naive, central memory and Treg TCRB repertoires appeared more similar.

The genes are TRBV5-1 and TRBJ2-2; a weak D match, TRBD1 (5 bases). Source material: naive CD4+ T cells from blood. The clonotype was recovered from a young woman in good health. The CDR3 loop is CASKGVMGTGELFF. The CDR3, as DNA: TGCGCCAGCAAAGGGGTAATGGGTACCGGGGAGCTGTTTTTT.